The clone carrying this T cell receptor (beta chain) was detected many times. The antigen is not known. This sample stems from a study of blood T cells in healthy people across ages. Study findings and constraints: Researchers deemed the diversity estimates from one million T cells underestimates. Because donor CMV status was unknown, expanded clonotype changes were possibly confounded.

Germline-derived CDR1 and CDR2 are MNHEY and SVGAGI. The CDR3 length is 13 residues. The ends were cut back, 1 base at V and 7 bases at J, with 8 bases in the middle. Next came a second PCR, run for roughly 6 to 11 cycles, which used a sample-barcoded 5' primer along with a J-beta primer mix. A template-switch adaptor that had 12 random nucleotides put a tag on each cDNA molecule. In TCRdb, the 5' RACE reads were re-called with MiXCR into one record per CDR3 protein. The table lists 1.5 million to 2 million distinct CDR3 sequences, about 28% of them singletons. The V and J genes are TRBV6-5 and TRBJ2-1; either TRBD1 or TRBD2 may fit D (6 bases each). The TCR comes from a woman aged 25-40 years in good health. Sequencing input: blood. CDR3 amino acids: CASSYWGANEQFF. In DNA, the CDR3 is TGTGCCAGCAGTTACTGGGGGGCGAATGAGCAGTTCTTC.